The clone carrying this TCR beta chain appeared once. As yet, its antigen is unknown. This sample is drawn from a study of shared clonotypes between healthy human individuals. About the study: Per-donor plates numbered three CD4 naive, three CD4 memory, two CD8 naive and one CD8 memory. Study findings and constraints: Generation probabilities of non-shared clonotypes were lower (relative to those shared by all four donors).

V shed 3 bases and J 5 bases; nucleotides not matched to a gene: 5. CDR1 is KGHSH, CDR2 LQKENI, per germline. This CDR3 is built from 15 residues. Measured with immunoSEQ multiplex PCR; TCRdb has only the in-frame clones, and not every one. The sample records 2,500,000 or so clones, around 93% being singletons. The sequence was obtained from a man aged 18-30 years in good health. Some clones in this sample may be carry-over from other donors' samples. Material for sequencing was naive CD4+ T cells from PBMCs. Subset reported: CD45RA+ positively selected. The chain employs TRBV18 and TRBJ2-3, with TRBD2 matching over 10 bases. CDR3 amino acids: CASSPQREGGDTQYF. Written as DNA, the CDR3 is TGTGCCAGCTCACCGCAGCGGGAGGGTGGAGATACGCAGTATTTT.